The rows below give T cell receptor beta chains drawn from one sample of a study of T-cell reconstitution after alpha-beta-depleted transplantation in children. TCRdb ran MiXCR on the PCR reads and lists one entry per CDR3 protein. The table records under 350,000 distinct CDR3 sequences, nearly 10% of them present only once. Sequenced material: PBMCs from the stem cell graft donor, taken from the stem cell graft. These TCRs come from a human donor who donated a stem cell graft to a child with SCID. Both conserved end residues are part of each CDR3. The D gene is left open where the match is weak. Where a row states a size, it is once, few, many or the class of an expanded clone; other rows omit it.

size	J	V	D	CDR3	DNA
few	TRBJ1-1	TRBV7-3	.	CASSLQPGGTEAFF	TGTGCCAGCAGCTTACAGCCCGGGGGAACTGAAGCTTTCTTT
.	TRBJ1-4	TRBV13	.	CASSLGQAREKLFF	TGTGCCAGCAGCTTAGGACAGGCTCGCGAAAAACTGTTTTTT
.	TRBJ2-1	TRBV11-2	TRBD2	CASKPGNSGGYEQFF	TGTGCCAGCAAGCCAGGTAATAGCGGGGGATACGAACAGTTCTTC
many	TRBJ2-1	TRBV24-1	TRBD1	CATSDRDSSYNEQFF	TGTGCCACCAGTGATCGGGACAGCTCCTACAATGAGCAGTTCTTC
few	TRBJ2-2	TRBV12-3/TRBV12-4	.	CASSLADRINTGELFF	TGTGCCAGCAGTTTGGCAGACAGAATAAACACCGGGGAGCTGTTTTTT
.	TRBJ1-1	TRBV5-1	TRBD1	CASRHPQGDTEAFF	TGCGCCAGCAGACATCCGCAGGGGGACACTGAAGCTTTCTTT
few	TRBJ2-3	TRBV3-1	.	CASSQRARGADTQYF	TGTGCCAGCAGCCAACGAGCTCGAGGGGCAGATACGCAGTATTTT
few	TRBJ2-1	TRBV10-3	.	CAISALEGQFF	TGTGCCATCAGTGCGCTAGAAGGGCAGTTCTTC
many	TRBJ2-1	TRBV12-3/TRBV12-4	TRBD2	CASSSGGGTSGGAAYNEQFF	TGTGCCAGCAGTTCCGGAGGAGGGACTAGCGGGGGGGCTGCCTACAATGAGCAGTTCTTC
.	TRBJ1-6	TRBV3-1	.	CASSQDLTAAWSPLHF	TGTGCCAGCAGCCAAGATTTGACAGCCGCCTGGTCACCCCTCCACTTT
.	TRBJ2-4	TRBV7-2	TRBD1	CASSFRQGRDIQYF	TGTGCCAGCAGCTTTCGACAGGGACGTGACATTCAGTACTTC
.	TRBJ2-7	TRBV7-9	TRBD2	CPSSLTGYGLAYEQYF	TGTCCCAGCAGTCTAACCGGGTACGGACTAGCCTACGAGCAGTACTTC
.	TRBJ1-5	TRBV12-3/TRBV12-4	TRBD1	CASGTGGLNQPQHF	TGTGCCAGCGGTACAGGGGGCCTCAATCAGCCCCAGCATTTT
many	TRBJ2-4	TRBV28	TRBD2	CASRSGETKNIQYF	TGTGCCAGCAGAAGCGGGGAGACCAAAAACATTCAGTACTTC
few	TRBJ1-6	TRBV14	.	CASSPSTPRALHF	TGTGCCAGCAGCCCTTCGACTCCCCGGGCCCTCCACTTT
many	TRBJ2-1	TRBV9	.	CASSADGNSYNEQFF	TGTGCCAGCAGCGCCGACGGAAACTCCTACAATGAGCAGTTCTTC
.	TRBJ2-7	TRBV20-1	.	CSARDHQGFYEQYF	TGCAGTGCTAGAGATCATCAGGGATTTTACGAGCAGTACTTC
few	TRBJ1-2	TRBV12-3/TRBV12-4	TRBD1	CASSPRPGQNYGYTF	TGTGCCAGCAGCCCTCGTCCGGGACAGAACTATGGCTACACCTTC
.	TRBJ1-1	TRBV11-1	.	CASSLIRGSTEAFF	TGTGCCAGCAGCTTAATCAGGGGAAGTACTGAAGCTTTCTTT
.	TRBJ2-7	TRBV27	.	CASSLGRGTYEQYF	TGTGCCAGCAGTTTGGGCAGGGGCACCTACGAGCAGTACTTC
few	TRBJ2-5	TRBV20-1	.	CSASGGTAQETQYF	TGCAGTGCTAGTGGGGGGACAGCCCAAGAGACCCAGTACTTC
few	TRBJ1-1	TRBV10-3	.	CAISESYPSLLNTEAFF	TGTGCCATCAGTGAGTCGTACCCTTCACTGTTGAACACTGAAGCTTTCTTT
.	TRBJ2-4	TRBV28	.	CASSLPAGVQYF	TGTGCCAGCAGTTTGCCCGCCGGGGTTCAGTACTTC
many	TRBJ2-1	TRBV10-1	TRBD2	CASSLRQAGVSNEQFF	TGCGCCAGCAGCCTCCGGCAAGCGGGGGTGTCAAATGAGCAGTTCTTC
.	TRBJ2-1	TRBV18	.	CASSPPLRAGWADNEQFF	TGTGCCAGCTCACCACCGCTTCGTGCGGGATGGGCCGACAATGAGCAGTTCTTC
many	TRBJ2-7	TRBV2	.	CASSVLTTSQQYF	TGTGCCAGCAGTGTACTGACAACTAGCCAGCAGTACTTC
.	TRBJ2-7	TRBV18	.	CASSVAYEQYF	TGTGCCAGCTCGGTGGCCTACGAGCAGTACTTC
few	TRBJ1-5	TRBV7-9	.	CASSATGSGEPQHF	TGTGCCAGCAGCGCCACAGGATCGGGGGAGCCCCAGCATTTT
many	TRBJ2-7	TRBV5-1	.	CASSLRQAYEQYF	TGCGCCAGCAGCTTGCGGCAGGCCTACGAGCAGTACTTC
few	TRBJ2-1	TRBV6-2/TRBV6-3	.	CASSNFIPSYNEQFF	TGTGCCAGCAGTAATTTTATCCCCTCCTACAATGAGCAGTTCTTC
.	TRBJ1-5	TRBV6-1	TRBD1	CASSVDRGLGNQPQHF	TGTGCCAGCAGTGTGGACAGGGGGTTGGGCAATCAGCCCCAGCATTTT
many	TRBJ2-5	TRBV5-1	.	CASSAIFQETQYF	TGCGCCAGCAGCGCCATCTTCCAAGAGACCCAGTACTTC